These T cell receptor beta chains were read from a single sample in a study of cytomegalovirus exposure and HLA in healthy donors. Only in-frame clones appear in the TCRdb table, and some are missing; sequencing was by immunoSEQ multiplex PCR. The sample shows about 120,000 clones, less than 10% of them seen only once. The sample taken for sequencing was PBMCs. The receptors were gathered from a woman in her thirties or forties in good health and CMV-seropositive. Both conserved end residues are part of each CDR3. The D gene is left open where the match is weak. Size is stated for part of the rows, as once, few or many counts, or as a class when the clone is expanded.

d_call	cdr3_length	v_call	clone_size	j_call	cdr3_nt	cdr3_aa
NA	14	TRBV27	NA	TRBJ1-2	TGTGCCAGCAGTTCCTTCCCCCCGGTCTATGGCTACACCTTC	CASSSFPPVYGYTF
TRBD1	17	TRBV19	NA	TRBJ1-1	TGTGCCAGTAGATGGGACAGGGCAGAGAGGGGGATCACTGAAGCTTTCTTT	CASRWDRAERGITEAFF
NA	14	TRBV6-1	NA	TRBJ1-6	TGTGCCAGCAGGACAGGCGGGTTTAATTCACCCCTCCACTTT	CASRTGGFNSPLHF
NA	13	TRBV4-1	NA	TRBJ1-1	TGCGCCAGCAGCCACATCGGCAGGGCTGAAGCTTTCTTT	CASSHIGRAEAFF
TRBD1	13	TRBV30	few	TRBJ2-7	TGTGCCTGGACAGGACAGGGGCGGTACGAGCAGTACTTC	CAWTGQGRYEQYF
NA	13	TRBV28	NA	TRBJ1-2	TGTGCCAGCAGGATAGGGGAGGTTTATGGCTACACCTTC	CASRIGEVYGYTF
TRBD1	16	TRBV6-6	few	TRBJ1-2	TGTGCCAGCAGTTACCTTCGGACAGGGGGCAGCTATGGCTACACCTTC	CASSYLRTGGSYGYTF
NA	16	TRBV25-1	NA	TRBJ2-6	TGTGCCAGCAGTGAGAGAACAGGGACTGGGGCCAACGTCCTGACTTTC	CASSERTGTGANVLTF
NA	15	TRBV5-1	few	TRBJ2-1	TGCGCCAGCAGCTTGGGAATTACTAGGTACAATGAGCAGTTCTTC	CASSLGITRYNEQFF
NA	14	TRBV29-1	NA	TRBJ1-3	TGCAGCGTGACTGGCGGCCGTTATGGAAACACCATATATTTT	CSVTGGRYGNTIYF
NA	11	TRBV6-1	few	TRBJ1-1	TGTGCCAGCATGAGGGTCACTGAAGCTTTCTTT	CASMRVTEAFF
TRBD2	17	TRBV7-9	few	TRBJ2-3	TGTGCCAGCAGCTTCCCGGGACTAGCGGGTCTAACAGATACGCAGTATTTT	CASSFPGLAGLTDTQYF
TRBD2	16	TRBV6-4	NA	TRBJ2-1	TGTGCCAGCAGTGACTCGGAGCGGGGGGATTACAATGAGCAGTTCTTC	CASSDSERGDYNEQFF
TRBD1	14	TRBV6-5	few	TRBJ1-4	TGTGCCAGCACTCCGGGACAGGAGGGTGAAAAACTGTTTTTT	CASTPGQEGEKLFF
NA	14	TRBV28	few	TRBJ2-7	TGTGCCAGCAGTTTTCCCCGGGTCCCATACGAGCAGTACTTC	CASSFPRVPYEQYF
NA	14	TRBV6-5	NA	TRBJ1-4	TGTGCCAGCAGTTGGACAGTTTATAATGAAAAACTGTTTTTT	CASSWTVYNEKLFF
NA	13	TRBV6-1	few	TRBJ1-5	TGTGCCAGCAGACAGGGTCAGGATCAGCCCCAGCATTTT	CASRQGQDQPQHF
TRBD1	15	TRBV5-4	NA	TRBJ1-2	TGTGCCAGCAGCTTGTTAGGGGGCGCTGACCATGGCTACACCTTC	CASSLLGGADHGYTF
TRBD1	17	TRBV5-1	NA	TRBJ1-2	TGCGCCAGCAGCTTTGACCCGGGACAGGGCTCAAGGGGAGGCTACACCTTC	CASSFDPGQGSRGGYTF
NA	14	TRBV2	few	TRBJ1-1	TGTGCCAGCAGTGGACAGACCACGAACACTGAAGCTTTCTTT	CASSGQTTNTEAFF
TRBD1	14	TRBV5-6	few	TRBJ2-7	TGTGCCAGCAGATACCGGGACAGGGGCTACGAGCAGTACTTC	CASRYRDRGYEQYF
NA	14	TRBV6-5	few	TRBJ2-7	TGTGCCAGCAGCAAGAGCGGTAAATCCTACGAGCAGTACTTC	CASSKSGKSYEQYF
TRBD1	14	TRBV30	few	TRBJ1-6	TGTGCCTGGAGTTTGGGACAGGGTAGTGGAACCCTCCACTTT	CAWSLGQGSGTLHF
NA	12	TRBV2	few	TRBJ2-1	TGTGCCAGCAAGGGGAGGGGGGATGAGCAGTTCTTC	CASKGRGDEQFF
NA	12	TRBV18	NA	TRBJ2-1	TGTGCCAGCTCACCAAAGGGGAACGAGCAGTTCTTC	CASSPKGNEQFF
TRBD1	18	TRBV5-1	few	TRBJ1-3	TGCGCCAGCAGCTTGGCTAGTCGGGACAGCCCCTCTGGAAACACCATATATTTT	CASSLASRDSPSGNTIYF
NA	13	TRBV5-4	NA	TRBJ1-1	TGTGCCAGCAGCTTGGAGACAGTCACTGAAGCTTTCTTT	CASSLETVTEAFF
TRBD1	17	TRBV18	few	TRBJ1-4	TGTGCCAGCTCACCCTCGGACAGGGCGGGGACTAATGAAAAACTGTTTTTT	CASSPSDRAGTNEKLFF
NA	13	TRBV10-3	few	TRBJ2-4	TGTGCCATCAGTGAGGACACCGAAAACATTCAGTACTTC	CAISEDTENIQYF
NA	15	TRBV6-5	NA	TRBJ2-2	TGTGCCAGCAGAACCGTCGCGGGGTACACCGGGGAGCTGTTTTTT	CASRTVAGYTGELFF
NA	12	TRBV2	few	TRBJ2-7	TGTGCCAGCAGTGAAGTAACGCGGGAGCAGTACTTC	CASSEVTREQYF
NA	13	TRBV14	NA	TRBJ2-7	TGTGCCAGCAGCCAAGAACTCCCCTACGAGCAGTACTTC	CASSQELPYEQYF
NA	11	TRBV6-5	NA	TRBJ1-1	TGTGCCAGCAGTGCCACAGGTCGGGCTTTCTTT	CASSATGRAFF
NA	14	TRBV18	few	TRBJ1-1	TGTGCCAGCTCACCTCGGACGGAGGGGACTGAAGCTTTCTTT	CASSPRTEGTEAFF
NA	14	TRBV19	NA	TRBJ2-3	TGTGCCAGTAGTATGACACAAGTCACAGATACGCAGTATTTT	CASSMTQVTDTQYF
NA	12	TRBV2	NA	TRBJ2-5	TGTGCCAGCGAGCAAGCTCTCGAGACCCAGTACTTC	CASEQALETQYF
NA	17	TRBV18	NA	TRBJ2-1	TGTGCCAGCTCCCCCATCCCGGGATTTTTTCGGGACAATGAGCAGTTCTTC	CASSPIPGFFRDNEQFF
TRBD1	18	TRBV5-1	NA	TRBJ1-1	TGCGCCAGCAGCCCCAGCCTTTCGGGACAGGCCGTGAACACTGAAGCTTTCTTT	CASSPSLSGQAVNTEAFF
TRBD1	14	TRBV5-1	NA	TRBJ2-7	TGCGCCAGCAGCTTATCACAGGGGGGACGTCAGCAGTACTTC	CASSLSQGGRQQYF
NA	12	TRBV12-5	NA	TRBJ1-1	TGTGCTAGTGGTTTAGGACAGCGAGAAGCTTTCTTT	CASGLGQREAFF
NA	14	TRBV7-8	NA	TRBJ1-5	TGTGCCAGCCGCCCGAGCGGGGTGGATCAGCCCCAGCATTTT	CASRPSGVDQPQHF
NA	16	TRBV16	NA	TRBJ1-4	TGTGCCAGCAGCCAATCAAGCAGGTGGTTTAATGAAAAACTGTTTTTT	CASSQSSRWFNEKLFF
TRBD1	14	TRBV29-1	NA	TRBJ1-1	TGCAGCGTTGAAGGAGGACAGGGGCTGGCTGAAGCTTTCTTT	CSVEGGQGLAEAFF
NA	13	TRBV7-2	few	TRBJ2-5	TGTGCCAGCAGTCCCCGGGGTCAAGAGACCCAGTACTTC	CASSPRGQETQYF
TRBD2	15	TRBV2	NA	TRBJ2-4	TGTGCCAGCAGTGAACTAGCGGGGACCAAAAACATTCAGTACTTC	CASSELAGTKNIQYF
TRBD1	16	TRBV5-1	few	TRBJ1-1	TGCGCCAGCAGCCCAACCTCGACAGGGGGGGACACTGAAGCTTTCTTT	CASSPTSTGGDTEAFF
NA	13	TRBV5-4	NA	TRBJ1-2	TGTGCCAGCAGCTTGGAATCACTCTATGGCTACACCTTC	CASSLESLYGYTF
TRBD2	16	TRBV19	NA	TRBJ2-6	TGTGCCAGTAGAGGCGGGGGGATCTCTGGGGCCAACGTCCTGACTTTC	CASRGGGISGANVLTF
TRBD1	13	TRBV5-1	NA	TRBJ1-1	TGCGCCAGCAGGGGACAGGGGGACACTGAAGCTTTCTTT	CASRGQGDTEAFF
TRBD1	15	TRBV5-1	few	TRBJ2-7	TGCGCCAGCAGCCCGGAGGCGACAGGGTTAGGCGAGCAGTACTTC	CASSPEATGLGEQYF
NA	14	TRBV7-9	few	TRBJ2-7	TGTGCCAGCAGCTTACCGACAGGCGCCTACGAGCAGTACTTC	CASSLPTGAYEQYF
TRBD1	15	TRBV6-5	NA	TRBJ2-7	TGTGCCAGCAGTTCGCCTCGGACAGGGCAAAACGAGCAGTACTTC	CASSSPRTGQNEQYF